This T cell receptor (beta chain) comes out of a study of blood T cells in healthy people across ages. With a J-beta primer mix and a sample-barcoded 5' primer, a second PCR ran about 7 to 12 cycles. TCRdb re-called the 5' RACE reads with MiXCR, one entry per CDR3 protein. The profile shows more than 600,000 distinct CDR3 sequences, 20% to 30% of them singletons. Study-wide findings and caveats: It was not known whether donors were CMV positive (a possible confounder of expanded clonotype changes).

This clonotype occurred many times. What it binds is not known. This sample also appeared in a second study, on T cells of mothers and their children.

The sequencing input was blood. This TCR came from a boy between 10 and 17 years old in good health.

Here the CDR3 reads CASSLAGPNTGELFF. The CDR3 nucleotides are TGTGCCAGCAGCTTAGCCGGCCCGAACACCGGGGAGCTGTTTTTT. The J gene is TRBJ2-2, the V gene TRBV7-9; no clear D. The germline V gene encodes CDR1 SEHNR and CDR2 FQNEAQ (reference sequence). Trimming removed 0 bases at V and 0 bases at J, with 5 bases between. CDR3 length: 15 residues.